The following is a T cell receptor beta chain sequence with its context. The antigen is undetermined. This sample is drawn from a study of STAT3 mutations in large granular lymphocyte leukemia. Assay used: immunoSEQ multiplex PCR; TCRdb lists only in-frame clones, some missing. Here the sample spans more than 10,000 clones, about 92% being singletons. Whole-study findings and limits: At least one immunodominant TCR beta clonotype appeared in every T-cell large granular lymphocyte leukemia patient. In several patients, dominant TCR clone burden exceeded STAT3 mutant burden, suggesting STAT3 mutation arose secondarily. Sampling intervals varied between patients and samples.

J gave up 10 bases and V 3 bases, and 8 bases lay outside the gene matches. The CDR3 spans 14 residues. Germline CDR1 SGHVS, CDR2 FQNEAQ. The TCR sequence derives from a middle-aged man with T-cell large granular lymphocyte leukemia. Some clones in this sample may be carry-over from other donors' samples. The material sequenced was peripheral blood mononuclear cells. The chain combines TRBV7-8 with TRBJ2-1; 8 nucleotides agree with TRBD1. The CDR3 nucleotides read TGTGCCAGCAGCTTTCAGGGGGCGAGGAGGGAGCAGTTCTTC. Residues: CASSFQGARREQFF.